Listed here are 20 T cell receptor beta chains from one sample, sequenced in a study of blood T cell repertoires in COVID-19. Produced via immunoSEQ multiplex PCR; TCRdb's table is partial and in-frame only. This table has about 89,000 clones, about 83% appearing once. Sequencing was carried out using peripheral blood. The receptors here all came from a man aged 70-80 years with COVID-19, enrolled during active disease.

CDR3 coding DNA: TGTGCCATCAGTGAGAACGGCAATGAGCAGTTCTTC. Amino acids: CAISENGNEQFF. The chain employs TRBV10-3 and TRBJ2-1, with D uncertain. The CDR3 is 12 residues long. V was cut by 2 bases and J by 6 bases, with 5 bases left in between. Germline values: CDR1 ENHRY, CDR2 SYGVKD.

The V gene is TRBV6-6, the J gene TRBJ1-2; 7 positions match TRBD1. The V gene end was trimmed by 6 bases and the J gene end by 1 base; junction bases not matched to a gene: 11. This CDR3 has 16 residues. Per the germline V gene, CDR1 is MNHNY and CDR2 is SVGAGI (reference sequence). DNA of the CDR3: TGTGCCAGCAGCGCCGAAGGGGGCTTGAATAACTATGGCTACACCTTC. As protein: CASSAEGGLNNYGYTF.

This chain links TRBV11-2 with TRBJ2-7; 9 bases align to TRBD2. The CDR3 sequence is 15 residues long. Per the germline V gene, CDR1 is SGHAT and CDR2 is FQNNGV. With 5 bases clipped from V and 1 base from J, the junction kept 6 bases outside the gene matches. The CDR3 DNA reads TGTGCCAGCAGCGAGAAGACTAGCGGATCCTACGAGCAGTACTTC. Protein product: CASSEKTSGSYEQYF.

V gene TRBV7-2 combines with J gene TRBJ2-3; D might be TRBD1 (6 bases). Trimming pared 2 bases from V and 2 bases from J, leaving 11 bases between. This CDR3 is built from 15 residues. Germline CDR1 is SGHTA and CDR2 is FQGNSA. CDR3 DNA: TGTGCCAGCAGCTTAAGACAGGCGATCACAGATACGCAGTATTTT. This sequence encodes CASSLRQAITDTQYF.

The chain combines TRBV20-1 with TRBJ2-1; the match to TRBD2 covers 8 bases. This CDR3 region has 13 residues. V lost 3 bases and J lost 4; bases outside the gene matches: 2. CDR1 is DFQATT and CDR2 is SNEGSKA in the germline V gene (reference sequence). The CDR3 reads CSASPSGYNEQFF. The DNA of the CDR3 is TGCAGTGCTAGTCCTAGCGGGTACAATGAGCAGTTCTTC.

In nucleotides, the CDR3 is TGTGCCAGCAACACAGGGAAGGTGGGCTACACCTTC. Encoded protein: CASNTGKVGYTF. This chain uses TRBV6-5 with TRBJ1-2, with a weak D call TRBD1 (6 bases). CDR3 size: 12 residues. Germline CDR1 and CDR2: MNHEY and SVGAGI. V lost 7 bases to trimming and J lost 8 bases, with 14 bases between them.

In its sample, this clone was seen once. This chain joins TRBV18 and TRBJ2-7, with 10 positions matching TRBD1. J gave up 4 bases and V 0 bases, and 6 bases lay outside the gene matches. Germline V gene data show CDR1 as KGHSH and CDR2 as LQKENI. The CDR3 loop spans 16 amino acids. As DNA, the CDR3 is TGTGCCAGCTCACCACCGAGGGGACAGGGGACTTACGAGCAGTACTTC. This gives the protein CASSPPRGQGTYEQYF.

This clone was detected once. The rearrangement joins TRBV21-1 to TRBJ2-2; the table's D gene call, TRBD2, was not cross checked with the DNA. TRBV21-1 is a known pseudogene. The CDR3 totals 16 residues. The CDR3: CASSNASGSRTGELFF. CDR3 DNA: TGTGCCAGCAGCAACGCTAGCGGGAGTCGGACCGGGGAGCTGTTTTTT.

The rearrangement uses TRBV19 and TRBJ1-2; the D gene is possibly TRBD1 (5 bases). This CDR3 contains 11 residues. V was pared by 4 bases and J by 8 bases, with 8 bases between. Germline CDR1 and CDR2: LNHDA and SQIVND (reference sequence). The CDR3 DNA is TGTGCCAGTAGTAGGGGCGGCGGCTACACCTTC. This translates into CASSRGGGYTF.

As for this clone: In the same sample, other DNA sequences code for this CDR3. J is TRBJ2-7 and V is TRBV20-1, with D perhaps matching TRBD1 (7 bases). This CDR3 has 11 amino acids. V dropped 4 bases and J dropped 6 bases, with 10 bases sitting between them. Germline values: CDR1 DFQATT, CDR2 SNEGSKA (reference sequence). In DNA, the CDR3 is TGCAGTGCTACGCAGGGGGGCGAGCAGTACTTC. Its translation: CSATQGGEQYF.

The chain recombines TRBV5-6 with TRBJ1-2; D gene unclear. CDR1 is SGHDT and CDR2 is YYEEEE in the germline V gene. This CDR3 has 16 residues. Trimming pared 4 bases from V and 2 bases from J, leaving 18 bases between. CDR3 amino acids: CASSPRGGEKNYGYTF. CDR3 DNA sequence: TGTGCCAGCAGCCCTAGAGGCGGGGAAAAGAACTATGGCTACACCTTC.

The chain links TRBV29-1 to TRBJ1-5; D is perhaps TRBD1 (6 bases). Germline assignment: CDR1 SQVTM and CDR2 ANQGSEA. This CDR3 has 14 amino acids. V was trimmed by 7 bases and J by 1 base, leaving 14 bases between them. The CDR3 loop reads CSAGDTNSNQPQHF. In DNA form, the CDR3 reads TGCAGCGCCGGGGACACTAACAGCAATCAGCCCCAGCATTTT. Full variable domain (missing parts from reference TRBV29-1 and TRBJ1-5): SAVISQKPSRDICQRGTSLTIQCQVDSQVTMMFWYRQQPGQSLTLIATANQGSEATYESGFVIDKFPISRPNLTFSTLTVSNMSPEDSSIYLCSAGDTNSNQPQHFGDGTRLSIL.

This clone appeared a few times. This chain joins TRBV29-1 and TRBJ2-7, with D possibly matching TRBD1 (6 bases). CDR3 size: 14 residues. V lost 3 bases and J 3 bases, leaving 15 bases between the germline ends. In germline, CDR1 is SQVTM, CDR2 ANQGSEA. CDR3 nucleotides: TGCAGCGTTGACCCTACAGGGAATAACTACGAGCAGTACTTC. It specifies CSVDPTGNNYEQYF.

The chain employs TRBV7-9 and TRBJ1-2, with D perhaps TRBD1 (6 bases). The CDR3 sequence is 12 residues long. The germline CDR1 and CDR2 sequences are SEHNR and FQNEAQ (reference sequence). V lost 1 base to trimming and J lost 7 bases, with 7 bases between them. In nucleotides, the CDR3 is TGTGCCAGCAGCTTAGAAGGGGGTGGCTACACCTTC. Translated: CASSLEGGGYTF.

The chain carries TRBV9 and TRBJ2-1; 7 nucleotides line up with TRBD2. The CDR3 sequence is 16 residues long. V gave up 4 bases and J gave up 8 bases; unmatched junction bases: 15. Germline assignment: CDR1 SGDLS and CDR2 YYNGEE. The CDR3 nucleotides read TGTGCCAGCAGCTTGACTAGCACCCGAAGAGGGGATGAGCAGTTCTTC. Protein product: CASSLTSTRRGDEQFF.

V is TRBV6-5 and J is TRBJ2-6; D is unclear. Germline CDR1 reads MNHEY; CDR2 reads SVGAGI. Trimming took off 9 bases at V and 2 bases at J, with 8 bases between the two ends. The CDR3 contains 13 residues. Here the CDR3 DNA reads TGTGCCAGTACTCGCCCTGGGGCCAACGTCCTGACTTTC. Its translation: CASTRPGANVLTF.

The rearrangement links TRBV20-1 to TRBJ2-3; no reliable D call. This CDR3 is built from 11 residues. Trimming shortened V by 7 bases and J by 6 bases, and 11 bases separated the two germline ends. Germline CDR1 is DFQATT and CDR2 is SNEGSKA (reference sequence). DNA of the CDR3: TGCAGTGTTTCATTCGGGGATACGCAGTATTTT. It is translated as CSVSFGDTQYF.

There are a few counts of this clone. The chain joins TRBV28 to TRBJ1-2; D gene uncertain. Germline V gene sequence: CDR1 MDHEN, CDR2 SYDVKM. Between the trimmed V and J ends, which lost 7 bases and 7 bases, there was a span of 16 bases. The CDR3 totals 13 residues. CDR3 amino acids: CASTYGVVGGYTF. The DNA for the CDR3 is TGTGCCAGCACCTACGGGGTCGTCGGTGGCTACACCTTC.

V usage is TRBV5-1 and J usage is TRBJ2-1; 8 bases match TRBD2. Germline loops: CDR1 SGHRS, CDR2 YFSETQ. The CDR3 is made up of 14 amino acids. V lost 4 bases to trimming and J lost 4 bases; unmatched junction nucleotides: 4. For the CDR3, the DNA is TGCGCCAGCAGCATTAGCGGGGCTTACAATGAGCAGTTCTTC. This gives the protein CASSISGAYNEQFF.

The chain joins TRBV7-2 to TRBJ2-1; TRBD2 agrees at 8 bases. CDR1 is SGHTA, CDR2 FQGNSA, per germline. With 2 bases clipped from V and 4 bases from J, the junction kept 7 bases outside the gene matches. This CDR3 has 16 residues. The CDR3 here is CASSLRREDWYNEQFF. The CDR3, as DNA: TGTGCCAGCAGCTTAAGGCGGGAGGATTGGTACAATGAGCAGTTCTTC.